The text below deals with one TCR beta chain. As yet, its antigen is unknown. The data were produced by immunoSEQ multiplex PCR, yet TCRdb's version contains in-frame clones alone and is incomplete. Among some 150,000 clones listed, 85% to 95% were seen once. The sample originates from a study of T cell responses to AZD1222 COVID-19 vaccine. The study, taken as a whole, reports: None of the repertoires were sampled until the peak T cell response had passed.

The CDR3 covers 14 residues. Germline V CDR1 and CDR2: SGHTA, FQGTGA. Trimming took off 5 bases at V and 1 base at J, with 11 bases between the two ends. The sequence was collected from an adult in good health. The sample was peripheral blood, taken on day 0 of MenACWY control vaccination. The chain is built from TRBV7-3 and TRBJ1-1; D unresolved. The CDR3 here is CASSPQLGNTEAFF. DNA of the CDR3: TGTGCCAGCAGCCCCCAGTTGGGGAACACTGAAGCTTTCTTT.